This TCR beta chain is from a study of T-cell memory formation after mild COVID-19. MiXCR, applied by TCRdb to the 5' RACE reads, yields one record per CDR3 protein. The sample lists 380,000 or so distinct CDR3 sequences; 13% to 15% were seen once. V dropped 3 bases and J dropped 4; count of bases not matched to a gene: 1. The CDR3 runs to 13 residues. Per germline, CDR1 SGHDT and CDR2 YYEEEE. The clonotype was recovered from a man aged 18 to 35 who had mild COVID-19 (a few samples of this study predate the infection). Cell type and time point are not known. The J gene is TRBJ2-3, the V gene TRBV5-6; 8 bases are shared with TRBD1. The sample comprised PBMCs or a T cell subset sorted from them (not recorded which). The CDR3 reads CASSSDRADTQYF. The CDR3 nucleotides are TGTGCCAGCAGCTCGGACAGGGCAGATACGCAGTATTTT.